This T cell receptor beta chain stems from a study of cytomegalovirus exposure and HLA in healthy donors. This CDR3 comprises 15 residues. The V gene's germline CDR1 is SEHNR and CDR2 FQNEAQ (reference sequence). 13 Jbeta primers and 60 Vbeta primers were used for the PCR. Sequenced by immunoSEQ multiplex PCR; TCRdb stores in-frame clones only, minus some. The sample lists around 120,000 clones, roughly 80% occurring once. Comment on this clone: Germline is not matched at one junction end, which may reflect a read error.

The sample was PBMCs. The TCR was taken from a female donor in good health and CMV-seropositive. The V gene is TRBV7-9, the J gene TRBJ1-1; D possibly corresponds to TRBD1 (5 bases). Written as DNA, the CDR3 is TGTTCCAGCAGCCCCGGCCGGGACTCTAACACTGAAGCTTTCTTT. It translates to CSSSPGRDSNTEAFF.